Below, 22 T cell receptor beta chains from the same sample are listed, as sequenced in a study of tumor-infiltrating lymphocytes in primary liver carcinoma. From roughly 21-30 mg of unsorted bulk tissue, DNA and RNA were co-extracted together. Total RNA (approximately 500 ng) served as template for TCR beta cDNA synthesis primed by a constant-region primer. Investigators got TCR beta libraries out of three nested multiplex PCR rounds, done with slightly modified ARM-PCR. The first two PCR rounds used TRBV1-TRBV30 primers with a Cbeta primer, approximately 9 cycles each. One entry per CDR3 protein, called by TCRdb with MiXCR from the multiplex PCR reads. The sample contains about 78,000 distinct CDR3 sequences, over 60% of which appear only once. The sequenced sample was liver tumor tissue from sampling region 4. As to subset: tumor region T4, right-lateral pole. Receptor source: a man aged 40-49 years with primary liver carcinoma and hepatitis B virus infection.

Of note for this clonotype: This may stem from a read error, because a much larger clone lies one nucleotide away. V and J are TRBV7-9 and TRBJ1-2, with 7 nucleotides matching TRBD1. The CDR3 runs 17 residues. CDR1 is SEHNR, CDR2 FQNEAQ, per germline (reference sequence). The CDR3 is CTSSLLQGTILRSGYTF. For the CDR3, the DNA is TGTACCAGCAGCTTACTACAGGGGACGATATTGAGGTCTGGCTACACCTTC.

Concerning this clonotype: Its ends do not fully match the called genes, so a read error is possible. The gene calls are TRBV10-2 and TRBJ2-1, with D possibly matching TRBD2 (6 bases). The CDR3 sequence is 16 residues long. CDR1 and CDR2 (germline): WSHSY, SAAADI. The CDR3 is CASCLTIGSSYNEQSF. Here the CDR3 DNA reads TGCGCCAGCTGTCTCACTATCGGGAGCTCCTACAATGAGCAGTCCTTC.

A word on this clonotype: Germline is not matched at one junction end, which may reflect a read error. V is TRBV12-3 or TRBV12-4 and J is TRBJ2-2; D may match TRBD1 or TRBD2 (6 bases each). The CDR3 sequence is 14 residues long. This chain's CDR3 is CASRGLVNTGELFF. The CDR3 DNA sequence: TGCGCCAGCAGGGGACTCGTGAACACCGGGGAGCTGTTTTTT.

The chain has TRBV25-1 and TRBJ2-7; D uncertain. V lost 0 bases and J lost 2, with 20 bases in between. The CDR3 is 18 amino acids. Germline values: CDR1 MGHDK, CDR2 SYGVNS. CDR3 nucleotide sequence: TGTGCCAGCAGTGAATATCGGTCGGGCCCACCCATCACCTACGAGCAGTACTTC. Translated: CASSEYRSGPPITYEQYF.

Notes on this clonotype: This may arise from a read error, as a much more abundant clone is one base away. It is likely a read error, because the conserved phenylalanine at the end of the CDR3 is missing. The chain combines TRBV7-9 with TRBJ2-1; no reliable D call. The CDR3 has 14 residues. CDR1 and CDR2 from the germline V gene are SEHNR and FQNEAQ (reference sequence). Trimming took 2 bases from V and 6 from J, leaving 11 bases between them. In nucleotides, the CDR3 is TGTGCCAGCAGCTTAAGCTCTAGTGCCAATGAGCAGTTCTTA. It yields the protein CASSLSSSANEQFL.

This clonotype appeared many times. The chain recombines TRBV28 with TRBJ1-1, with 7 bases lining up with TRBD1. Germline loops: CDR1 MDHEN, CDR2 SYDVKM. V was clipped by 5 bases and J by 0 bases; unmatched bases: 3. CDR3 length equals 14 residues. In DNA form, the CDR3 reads TGTGCCAGCAGTACCGGGACAGTGAACACTGAAGCTTTCTTT. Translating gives CASSTGTVNTEAFF.

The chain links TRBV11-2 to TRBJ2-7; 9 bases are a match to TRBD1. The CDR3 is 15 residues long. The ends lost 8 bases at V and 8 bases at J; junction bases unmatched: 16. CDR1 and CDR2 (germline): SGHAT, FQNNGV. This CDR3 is CASCSTGGRRYKQYF. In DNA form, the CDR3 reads TGTGCCAGCTGCTCTACAGGGGGCCGCAGGTACAAGCAGTACTTC.

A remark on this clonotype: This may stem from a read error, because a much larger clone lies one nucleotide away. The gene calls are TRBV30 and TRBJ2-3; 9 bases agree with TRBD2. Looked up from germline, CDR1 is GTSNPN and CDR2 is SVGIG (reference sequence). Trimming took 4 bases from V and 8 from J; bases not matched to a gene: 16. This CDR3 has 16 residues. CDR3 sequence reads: CAWIVGDSSGSGTQYF. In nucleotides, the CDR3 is TGTGCCTGGATTGTAGGAGACAGTAGCGGGAGTGGTACGCAGTATTTT.

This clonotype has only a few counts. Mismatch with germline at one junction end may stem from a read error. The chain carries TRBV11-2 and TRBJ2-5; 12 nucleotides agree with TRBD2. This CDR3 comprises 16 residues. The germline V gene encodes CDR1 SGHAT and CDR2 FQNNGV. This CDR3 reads CASRGTSGRLWEAQYF. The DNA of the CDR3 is TGCGCCAGCAGGGGGACTAGCGGGCGCCTTTGGGAGGCCCAGTACTTC. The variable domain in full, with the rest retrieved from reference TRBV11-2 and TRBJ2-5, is EAGVAQSPRYKIIEKRQSVAFWCNPISGHATLYWYQQILGQGPKLLIQFQNNGVVDDSQLPKDRFSAERLKGVDSTLKIQPAKLEDSAVYLCASRGTSGRLWEAQYFGPGTRLLVL.

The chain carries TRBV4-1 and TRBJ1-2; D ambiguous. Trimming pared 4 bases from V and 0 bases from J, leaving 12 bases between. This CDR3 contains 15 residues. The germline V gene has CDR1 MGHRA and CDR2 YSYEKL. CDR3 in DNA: TGCGCCAGCAGCCTCGAGGAGTCAGCTAACTATGGCTACACCTTC. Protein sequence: CASSLEESANYGYTF.

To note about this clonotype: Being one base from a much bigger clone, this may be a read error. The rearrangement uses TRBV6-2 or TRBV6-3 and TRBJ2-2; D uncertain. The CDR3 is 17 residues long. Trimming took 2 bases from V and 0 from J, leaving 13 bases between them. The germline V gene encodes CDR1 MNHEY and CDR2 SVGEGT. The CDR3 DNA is TGTGCCAGCAGTTACAGCCCGGCGGATACGAACACCGGGGAGCTGTTTTTT. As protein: CASSYSPADTNTGELFF.

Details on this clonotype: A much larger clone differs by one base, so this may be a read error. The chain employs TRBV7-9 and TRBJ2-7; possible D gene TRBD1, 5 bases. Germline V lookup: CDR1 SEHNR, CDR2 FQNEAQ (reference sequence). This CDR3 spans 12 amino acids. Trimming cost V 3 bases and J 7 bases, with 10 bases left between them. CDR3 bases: TGTGCCAGCAGCTTGGTGGCAGGGGAGCAGTACTTC. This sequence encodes CASSLVAGEQYF.

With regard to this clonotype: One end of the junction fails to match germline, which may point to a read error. The chain's CDR3 is CASSFPGQLNDSPLHF. In nucleotides, the CDR3 is TGTGCCAGTAGCTTCCCAGGACAGCTAAATGATTCACCCCTCCACTTT. This chain links TRBV5-4 with TRBJ1-6, with D maybe TRBD1 (6 bases). The length of the CDR3 is 16 residues. Germline V gene lookup returns CDR1 SGHNT and CDR2 YYREEE (reference sequence).

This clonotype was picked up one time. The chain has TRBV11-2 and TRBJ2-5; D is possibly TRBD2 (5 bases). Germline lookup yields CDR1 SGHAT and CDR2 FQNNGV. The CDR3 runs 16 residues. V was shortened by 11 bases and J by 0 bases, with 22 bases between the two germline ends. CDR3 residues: CAGGFRDSAHQETQYF. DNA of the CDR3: TGTGCCGGCGGATTCCGGGATTCGGCCCACCAAGAGACCCAGTACTTC.

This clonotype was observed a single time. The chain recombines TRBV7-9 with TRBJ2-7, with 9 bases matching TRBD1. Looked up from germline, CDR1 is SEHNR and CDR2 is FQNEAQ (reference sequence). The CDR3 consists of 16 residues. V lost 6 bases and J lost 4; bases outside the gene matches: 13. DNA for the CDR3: TGTGCCAGCAGTCCCGGGACAGGGAGAAGCTCATACGAGCAGTACTTC. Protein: CASSPGTGRSSYEQYF.

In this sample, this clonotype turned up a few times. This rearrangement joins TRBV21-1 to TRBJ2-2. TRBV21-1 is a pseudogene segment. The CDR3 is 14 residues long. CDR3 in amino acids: CASSYLASTGELFF. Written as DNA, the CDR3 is TGTGCCAGCAGCTACCTTGCCTCCACCGGGGAGCTGTTTTTT.

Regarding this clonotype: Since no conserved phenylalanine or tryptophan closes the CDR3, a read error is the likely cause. The CDR3 DNA reads TGTGCCAGCAGTTATTTGAACGGGAGCCCCCACTACGAGCAGTACCTC. It yields the protein CASSYLNGSPHYEQYL. The chain uses TRBV6-5 and TRBJ2-7, with D possibly being TRBD2 (6 bases). V shed 3 bases and J shed 3 bases, with 18 bases lying between them. Germline loops: CDR1 MNHEY, CDR2 SVGAGI. CDR3 length equals 16 residues.

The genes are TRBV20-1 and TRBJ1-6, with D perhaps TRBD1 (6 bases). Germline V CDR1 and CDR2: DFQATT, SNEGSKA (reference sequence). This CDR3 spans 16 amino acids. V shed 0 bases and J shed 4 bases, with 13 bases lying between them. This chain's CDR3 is CSARDPAGDYNSPLHF. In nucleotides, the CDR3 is TGCAGTGCTAGAGATCCGGCAGGGGATTATAATTCACCCCTCCACTTT.

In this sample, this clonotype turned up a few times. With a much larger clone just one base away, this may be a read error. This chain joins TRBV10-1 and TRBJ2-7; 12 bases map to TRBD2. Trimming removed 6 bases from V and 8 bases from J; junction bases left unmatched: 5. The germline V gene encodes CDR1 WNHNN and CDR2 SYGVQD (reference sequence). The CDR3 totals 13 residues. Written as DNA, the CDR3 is TGCGCCAGCAGCCTAGCGGGAGGGAGCAAGCAGTACTTC. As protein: CASSLAGGSKQYF.

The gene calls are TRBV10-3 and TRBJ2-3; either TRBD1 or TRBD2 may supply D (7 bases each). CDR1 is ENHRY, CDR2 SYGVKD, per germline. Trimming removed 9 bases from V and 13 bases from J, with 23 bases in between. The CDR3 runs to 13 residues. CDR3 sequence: CAINQGEGETEYF. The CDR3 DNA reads TGTGCCATAAACCAGGGGGAGGGAGAAACGGAGTATTTT.

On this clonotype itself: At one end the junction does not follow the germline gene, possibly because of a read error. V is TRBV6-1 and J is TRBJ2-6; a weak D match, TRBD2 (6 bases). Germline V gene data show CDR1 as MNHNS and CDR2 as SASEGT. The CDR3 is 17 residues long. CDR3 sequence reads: CACSAGTWYSGAKVLTF. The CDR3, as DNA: TGTGCCTGCAGCGCCGGGACTTGGTACTCTGGGGCCAAGGTCCTGACTTTC.

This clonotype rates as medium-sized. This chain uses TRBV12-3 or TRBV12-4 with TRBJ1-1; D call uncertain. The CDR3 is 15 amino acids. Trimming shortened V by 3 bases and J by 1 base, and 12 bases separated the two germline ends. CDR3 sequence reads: CASSFGTVPNTEAFF. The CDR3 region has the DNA TGTGCCAGCAGTTTCGGAACTGTCCCGAACACTGAAGCTTTCTTT.